The 27 T cell receptor beta chains given below trace back to one sample, sequenced in a study of PD-L1 blockade in urothelial cancer. Sequenced by immunoSEQ multiplex PCR; TCRdb stores in-frame clones only, minus some. The sample records 38,000 or so clones, roughly 82% being singletons. Indicated time point: peripheral blood 6 weeks after treatment start. The sample in question was PBMCs, obtained around atezolizumab (anti-PD-L1) treatment. These receptors all come from a man aged 35 to 55 with urothelial cancer.

The CDR3 reads CASSLGQGYGYTF. The CDR3 region has the DNA TGTGCCAGCAGTTTGGGACAGGGCTATGGCTACACCTTC. This rearrangement joins TRBV28 to TRBJ1-2; 9 bases align to TRBD1. CDR3 size: 13 residues. V was pared by 3 bases and J by 4 bases, with 0 bases of the junction left unmatched. Germline V gene sequence: CDR1 MDHEN, CDR2 SYDVKM.

The chain joins TRBV11-3 to TRBJ2-2, with 11 bases that match TRBD2. This CDR3 contains 15 residues. J gave up 6 bases and V 6 bases, and 6 bases lay outside the gene matches. The germline CDR1 and CDR2 sequences are SGHNT and YENEEA. CDR3 protein: CASRLTSGSAGELFF. The CDR3 bases are TGTGCCAGCAGACTAACTAGCGGGAGCGCCGGGGAGCTGTTTTTT.

This clone was detected a few times. The V and J genes are TRBV28 and TRBJ1-1; 7 bases map to TRBD1. This CDR3 is built from 15 residues. V dropped 5 bases and J dropped 4; count of bases not matched to a gene: 10. CDR1 and CDR2 from the germline V gene are MDHEN and SYDVKM. Here the CDR3 reads CASSPATGSGTEAFF. The CDR3 bases are TGTGCCAGCAGTCCTGCGACAGGGTCGGGCACTGAAGCTTTCTTT.

Notes on this clone: The CDR3 does not end in the conserved phenylalanine or tryptophan, so this is likely a read error. No DNA is shown, since the ends of the CDR3 on it are uncertain; the CDR3 is the one TCRdb lists. The J gene is TRBJ2-7, the V gene TRBV2; TRBD1, the table's D call, was not compared with the DNA. Germline assignment: CDR1 SNHLY and CDR2 FYNNEI. Both ends counted, the CDR3 spans 14 residues. This CDR3 is CASSEVSRPITLAL.

This chain connects TRBV4-3 to TRBJ2-3; maybe TRBD2 (5 bases). Trimming removed 0 bases at V and 0 bases at J, with 13 bases between. CDR1 is LGHNA and CDR2 is YSLEER in the germline V gene. The CDR3 length is 17 residues. CDR3: CASSQDRLAGSTDTQYF. The CDR3 coding sequence is TGCGCCAGCAGCCAAGATAGGCTAGCCGGGAGCACAGATACGCAGTATTTT.

The chain couples TRBV11-2 to TRBJ1-1; possible D gene TRBD1, 5 bases. CDR1 is SGHAT and CDR2 is FQNNGV in the germline V gene. Trimming removed 5 bases at V and 0 bases at J, with 10 bases between. This CDR3 contains 14 residues. The CDR3 DNA sequence: TGTGCCAGCAGCGCAGACAGCATGAACACTGAAGCTTTCTTT. Encoded protein: CASSADSMNTEAFF.

Worth noting for this clone: The sample holds other DNA sequences that translate to the same CDR3. The V call is TRBV18, the J call TRBJ1-5; TRBD1 matches at 9 bases. Germline V gives CDR1 KGHSH, CDR2 LQKENI. The CDR3 loop spans 15 amino acids. After removal of 6 bases from V and 5 bases from J, the junction contained 8 bases not matched to a gene. The CDR3 nucleotides are TGTGCCAGCTCCCCGGGACAGGGTAGGGATCAGCCCCAGCATTTT. Its translation: CASSPGQGRDQPQHF. The whole variable domain, filled in from reference TRBV18 and TRBJ1-5, reads NAGVMQNPRHLVRRRGQEARLRCSPMKGHSHVYWYRQLPEEGLKFMVYLQKENIIDESGMPKERFSAEFPKEGPSILRIQQVVRGDSAAYFCASSPGQGRDQPQHFGDGTRLSIL.

The rearrangement links TRBV7-3 to TRBJ2-3; 8 nucleotides align to TRBD2. CDR3 length: 15 amino acids. CDR1 is SGHTA and CDR2 is FQGTGA in the germline V gene. The V segment lost 0 bases and the J segment 5 bases; nucleotides outside the gene matches: 4. The CDR3 region is CASSLTGRDGDTQYF. The CDR3 DNA is TGTGCCAGCAGCTTAACCGGGAGGGATGGAGATACGCAGTATTTT.

The gene calls are TRBV27 and TRBJ2-3, with D tentatively TRBD2 (5 bases). The CDR3 totals 14 residues. Germline CDR1 and CDR2: MNHEY and SMNVEV (reference sequence). Trimming left V 3 bases short and J 7 bases short, with 14 bases between. The CDR3: CASSFVGAAYTQYF. CDR3 DNA sequence: TGTGCCAGCAGTTTCGTGGGAGCGGCATATACGCAGTATTTT.

V gene TRBV6-5 combines with J gene TRBJ1-1; a weak D match, TRBD1 (6 bases). Germline V gene sequence: CDR1 MNHEY, CDR2 SVGAGI. V lost 6 bases and J 8 bases, leaving 16 bases between the germline ends. CDR3 length equals 13 residues. The CDR3 protein is CASRRTGIGEAFF. CDR3 bases: TGTGCCAGCAGAAGAACAGGGATTGGCGAAGCTTTCTTT.

This clone has a single count. CDR3 loop: CASSAWTGQGTEAFF. The CDR3, as DNA: TGTGCCAGCAGTGCCTGGACAGGGCAAGGCACTGAAGCTTTCTTT. The rearrangement uses TRBV27 and TRBJ1-1; 8 nucleotides match TRBD1. Germline V gives CDR1 MNHEY, CDR2 SMNVEV (reference sequence). There are 15 residues in the CDR3. Trimming removed 5 bases from V and 4 bases from J; junction bases left unmatched: 9.

J is TRBJ2-3 and V is TRBV30, with 7 bases aligning to TRBD2. Germline V gene lookup returns CDR1 GTSNPN and CDR2 SVGIG (reference sequence). CDR3 length equals 14 residues. V shed 5 bases, J shed 7 bases, and the junction held 12 bases outside the gene matches. The CDR3 sequence: CAWYKRGRLNTQYF. In DNA, the CDR3 is TGTGCCTGGTACAAACGCGGGAGATTAAATACGCAGTATTTT. Variable domain in full (rest from reference TRBV30 and TRBJ2-3): SQTIHQWPATLVQPVGSPLSLECTVEGTSNPNLYWYRQAAGRGLQLLFYSVGIGQISSEVPQNLSASRPQDRQFILSSKKLLLSDSGFYLCAWYKRGRLNTQYFGPGTRLTVL.

The V call is TRBV27, the J call TRBJ1-2; no clear D gene. V was clipped by 3 bases and J by 7 bases, with 12 bases between them. The CDR3 extends over 13 amino acids. Per germline, CDR1 MNHEY and CDR2 SMNVEV (reference sequence). CDR3 in DNA: TGTGCCAGCAGTTTCGGAGGGCGGGGTGGCTACACCTTC. Protein: CASSFGGRGGYTF.

The chain couples TRBV6-1 to TRBJ2-7, with D possibly TRBD1 on 6 matching bases. Germline V CDR1 and CDR2: MNHNS, SASEGT. This CDR3 is built from 12 residues. V was shortened by 6 bases and J by 3 bases, with 9 bases between the two germline ends. CDR3 sequence (DNA): TGTGCCAGCAGCCGGGACAACTACGAGCAGTACTTC. Translated, it gives CASSRDNYEQYF.

This chain joins TRBV5-5 and TRBJ1-4; D is uncertain. V lost 3 bases to trimming and J lost 6 bases, with 12 bases between them. CDR3 length equals 14 residues. Germline CDR1 is SGHKS and CDR2 is YYEKEE (reference sequence). Written as DNA, the CDR3 is TGTGCCAGCAGCTCCGGGTCCGAGGATGAAAAACTGTTTTTT. Its protein product is CASSSGSEDEKLFF.

J is TRBJ2-1 and V is TRBV7-9; TRBD2 might be the D (10 bases). Between the trimmed V and J ends, which lost 5 bases and 8 bases, there was a span of 28 bases. CDR1 and CDR2 from the germline V gene are SEHNR and FQNEAQ (reference sequence). The CDR3 loop spans 18 amino acids. The DNA of the CDR3 is TGTGCCAGCAGCACCGGGACAGGGTTGCTAGCGGGAGTAGATGAGCAGTTCTTC. This sequence encodes CASSTGTGLLAGVDEQFF.

The chain combines TRBV5-8 with TRBJ2-7; D is possibly TRBD2 (6 bases). V shed 6 bases and J shed 2 bases, with 15 bases lying between them. The germline V gene has CDR1 SGHTS and CDR2 YDEGEE. The CDR3 extends over 14 amino acids. The CDR3 loop reads CASKSRRTTYEQYF. The CDR3, as DNA: TGTGCCAGCAAGTCTCGAAGGACTACCTACGAGCAGTACTTC.

The chain employs TRBV7-2 and TRBJ1-1; D uncertain. This CDR3 comprises 13 residues. Per the germline V gene, CDR1 is SGHTA and CDR2 is FQGNSA. Trimming cost V 5 bases and J 8 bases, with 15 bases left between them. CDR3 nucleotides: TGTGCCAGCAGCCCCGCCACCACTCTCGAAGCTTTCTTT. This codes for CASSPATTLEAFF.

This chain uses TRBV9 with TRBJ2-7; 9 bases match TRBD1. CDR1 is SGDLS, CDR2 YYNGEE, per germline. This CDR3 comprises 15 residues. The junction had 7 bases not matched to a gene; V was cut back by 0 bases and J by 6 bases. CDR3 DNA sequence: TGTGCCAGCAGCGTAGAGACAGGGGGAGTAATCGAGCAGTACTTC. Protein product: CASSVETGGVIEQYF.

This chain joins TRBV4-2 and TRBJ1-2; D call uncertain. This CDR3 is built from 16 residues. V was pared by 3 bases and J by 3 bases, with 17 bases between. Germline CDR1 LGHNA, CDR2 YNFKEQ. CDR3 sequence (DNA): TGTGCCAGCAGCCATGGAAGAATAGGAGGCGACTATGGCTACACCTTC. As protein: CASSHGRIGGDYGYTF.

This chain links TRBV7-3 with TRBJ2-1; 11 nucleotides agree with TRBD2. The CDR3 loop spans 17 amino acids. Trimming removed 3 bases from V and 5 bases from J; junction bases left unmatched: 9. Germline loops: CDR1 SGHTA, CDR2 FQGTGA. CDR3 residues: CASSLVIGTSGHNEQFF. The DNA for the CDR3 is TGTGCCAGCAGCTTGGTCATTGGGACTAGCGGACACAATGAGCAGTTCTTC.

The CDR3 bases are TGTGCCAGCAGCTTATGGGGCCTGGGGAGCAATCAGCCCCAGCATTTT. Its protein product is CASSLWGLGSNQPQHF. This chain joins TRBV7-9 and TRBJ1-5, with a weak D call TRBD1 (5 bases). Trimming removed 2 bases from V and 1 base from J, with 12 bases in between. Germline V CDR1 and CDR2: SEHNR, FQNEAQ (reference sequence). The CDR3 runs 16 residues.

V and J are TRBV28 and TRBJ2-1; TRBD2 is a possible D gene (5 bases). This CDR3 is built from 12 residues. V lost 8 bases and J 8 bases, leaving 13 bases between the germline ends. The germline V gene encodes CDR1 MDHEN and CDR2 SYDVKM. In nucleotides, the CDR3 is TGTGCCAGCCGGGATTCTAGGGATGAGCAGTTCTTC. Amino acids: CASRDSRDEQFF.

In this sample, this clone turned up once. The V gene is TRBV27, the J gene TRBJ2-2; unclear D gene. Looked up from germline, CDR1 is MNHEY and CDR2 is SMNVEV (reference sequence). The ends were cut back, 6 bases at V and 1 base at J, with 15 bases in the middle. The CDR3 has 16 residues. The CDR3, as DNA: TGTGCCAGCAGAGGTACCCCGCGGTGGAACACCGGGGAGCTGTTTTTT. It translates to CASRGTPRWNTGELFF.

The chain is built from TRBV7-9 and TRBJ2-7; maybe TRBD2 (6 bases). Deletions cut 5 bases from V and 2 bases from J, with 19 bases between. CDR3 length equals 16 residues. Germline loops: CDR1 SEHNR, CDR2 FQNEAQ (reference sequence). This CDR3 is CASSPLRGAKTYEQYF. As DNA, the CDR3 is TGTGCCAGCAGCCCCCTGCGCGGGGCAAAAACCTACGAGCAGTACTTC. Full variable domain (missing parts from reference TRBV7-9 and TRBJ2-7): DTGVSQNPRHKITKRGQNVTFRCDPISEHNRLYWYRQTLGQGPEFLTYFQNEAQLEKSRLLSDRFSAERPKGSFSTLEIQRTEQGDSAMYLCASSPLRGAKTYEQYFGPGTRLTVT.

The J gene is TRBJ2-3, the V gene TRBV6-1; 8 nucleotides match TRBD2. Trimming removed 7 bases from V and 2 bases from J; junction bases left unmatched: 8. The V gene's germline CDR1 is MNHNS and CDR2 SASEGT. This CDR3 has 15 amino acids. CDR3 nucleotides: TGTGCCAGCAATGCCTACGGGAGGGACACAGATACGCAGTATTTT. The encoded protein is CASNAYGRDTDTQYF.

The chain has TRBV11-2 and TRBJ2-1; D uncertain. The CDR3 is 12 residues long. Trimming removed 1 base at V and 5 bases at J, with 3 bases between. Germline V gene sequence: CDR1 SGHAT, CDR2 FQNNGV. The CDR3 protein is CASSLGHNEQFF. CDR3 nucleotides: TGTGCCAGCAGCTTAGGGCACAATGAGCAGTTCTTC. Supplemented by reference TRBV11-2 and TRBJ2-1, the full variable domain reads EAGVAQSPRYKIIEKRQSVAFWCNPISGHATLYWYQQILGQGPKLLIQFQNNGVVDDSQLPKDRFSAERLKGVDSTLKIQPAKLEDSAVYLCASSLGHNEQFFGPGTRLTVL.